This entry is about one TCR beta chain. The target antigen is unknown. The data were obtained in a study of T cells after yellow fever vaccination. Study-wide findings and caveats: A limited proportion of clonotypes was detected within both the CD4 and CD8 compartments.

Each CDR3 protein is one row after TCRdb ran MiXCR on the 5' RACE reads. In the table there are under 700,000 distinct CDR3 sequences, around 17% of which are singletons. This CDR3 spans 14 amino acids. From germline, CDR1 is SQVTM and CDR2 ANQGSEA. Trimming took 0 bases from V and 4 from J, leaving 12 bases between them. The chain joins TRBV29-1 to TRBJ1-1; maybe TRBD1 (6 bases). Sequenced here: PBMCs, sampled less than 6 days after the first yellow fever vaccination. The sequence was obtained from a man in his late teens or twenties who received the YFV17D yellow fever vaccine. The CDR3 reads CSVEEQGRGTEAFF. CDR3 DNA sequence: TGCAGCGTTGAAGAACAGGGCCGGGGCACTGAAGCTTTCTTT.